What follows describes a single T cell receptor (beta chain). Antigen unknown. The sample comes from a study of T cells after posttransplantation cyclophosphamide. Findings and caveats of the study: Blood and skin or GI T cell repertoires showed limited TRB overlap. After PTCy, TRB diversity resembled that of CNI/methotrexate controls. Donor-recipient repertoire similarity was low at 1-2 months, rising over year one.

Sequenced by immunoSEQ multiplex PCR; TCRdb stores in-frame clones only, minus some. The sample has some 17,000 clones, 65% to 85% seen once. V was pared by 1 base and J by 7 bases, with 7 bases between. This CDR3 region has 12 residues. The germline V gene has CDR1 SGHTA and CDR2 FQGNSA. Controls had myeloablative marrow grafts with methotrexate and calcineurin inhibitor, sampled at 1 year. This TCR was sampled from a male patient between 25 and 40 years old who received an allogeneic stem cell transplant from an unrelated donor, was CMV-positive, and had acute and chronic GVHD. Certain T cells may be donor cells from the graft. This sequence joins TRBV7-2 and TRBJ1-2; TRBD1 might be the D (5 bases). This sample comprised PBMCs, obtained 441 days after allogeneic stem cell transplant with calcineurin inhibitor and methotrexate. The CDR3 reads CASSLVGGGYTF. CDR3 sequence (DNA): TGTGCCAGCAGCTTAGTGGGGGGTGGCTACACCTTC.